This record looks at one T cell receptor beta chain sequence and its context. The data are from a study of STAT5B mutations in CD4+ large granular lymphocyte leukemia. This table comes from immunoSEQ multiplex PCR, and its TCRdb copy is limited to in-frame clones, with some not included. The sample has around 30,000 clones; approximately 86% are singletons. Sequencing used CD4+ T cells from blood buffy coats. The receptor comes from a human donor in good health.

The DNA for the CDR3 is TGTGCCAGCAGCTTAGGGCGGGGACAGGGTTACCAAGAGACCCAGTACTTC. It encodes CASSLGRGQGYQETQYF. The chain couples TRBV11-2 to TRBJ2-5; 9 positions match TRBD1. Germline lookup yields CDR1 SGHAT and CDR2 FQNNGV. There are 17 residues in the CDR3. V trimming: 1 base; J trimming: 0 bases; junction bases outside the gene matches: 6.